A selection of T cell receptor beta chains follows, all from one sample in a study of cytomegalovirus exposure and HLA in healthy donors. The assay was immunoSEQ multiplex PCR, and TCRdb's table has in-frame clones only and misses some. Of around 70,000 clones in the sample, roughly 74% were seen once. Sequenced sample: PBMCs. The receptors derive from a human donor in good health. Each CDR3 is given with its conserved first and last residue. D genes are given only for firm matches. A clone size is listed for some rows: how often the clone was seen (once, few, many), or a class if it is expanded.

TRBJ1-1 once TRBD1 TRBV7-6 TGTGCCAGCAGCTCCCAGGGGGCAGGGACTGAAGCTTTCTTT CASSSQGAGTEAFF
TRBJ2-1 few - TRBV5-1 TGCGCCAGCAGCTTTGGCGGATATACCTACAATGAGCAGTTCTTC CASSFGGYTYNEQFF
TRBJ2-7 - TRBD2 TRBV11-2 TGTGCCAGCAGCTCGAGTGGTCCGGGAGGCCCCTACGAGCAGTACTTC CASSSSGPGGPYEQYF
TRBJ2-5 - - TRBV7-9 TGTGCCAGCAGCCCCTCGTGGGGGGAATACCAAGAGACCCAGTACTTC CASSPSWGEYQETQYF
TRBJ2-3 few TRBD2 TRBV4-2 TGTGCCAGCAGCAGTTGGACTAGCCCAGATACGCAGTATTTT CASSSWTSPDTQYF
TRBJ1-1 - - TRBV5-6 TGTGCCAGCAGCTTATACCGGACAGTAACCACTGAAGCTTTCTTT CASSLYRTVTTEAFF
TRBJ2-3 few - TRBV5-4 TGTGCCAGCAGCCTGGCAGGGACAGATACGCAGTATTTT CASSLAGTDTQYF
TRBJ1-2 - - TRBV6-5 TGTGCCAGCAGTTACTCTCCTCAGGTCGTCTCTGGCTACACCTTC CASSYSPQVVSGYTF
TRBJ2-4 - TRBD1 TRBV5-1 TGCGCCAGCAGCTTGGCCCAGGGGGTTGACATTCAGTACTTC CASSLAQGVDIQYF
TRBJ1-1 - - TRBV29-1 TGCAGCGTTGCTGGGGGGGCGAGGACTGAAGCTTTCTTT CSVAGGARTEAFF
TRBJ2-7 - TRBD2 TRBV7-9 TGTGCCAGCAGAGCGGGAGGAGGCTACGAGCAGTACTTC CASRAGGGYEQYF
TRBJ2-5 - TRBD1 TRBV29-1 TGCAGCGTTGAAGATCGGGAAGGGGGCCTGCAAGAGACCCAGTACTTC CSVEDREGGLQETQYF
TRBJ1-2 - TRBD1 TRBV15 TGTGCCACCAGCGGGGACAGAAACTATGGCTACACCTTC CATSGDRNYGYTF
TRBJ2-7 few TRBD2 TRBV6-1 TGTGCCAGCAGTTCGACGCGGGAGCGGTACGAGCAGTACTTC CASSSTRERYEQYF
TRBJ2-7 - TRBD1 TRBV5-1 TGCGCCAGCAGCCCGGCCCCCCCGGGACAGGGCGAGCAGTACTTC CASSPAPPGQGEQYF
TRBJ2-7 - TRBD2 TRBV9 TGTGCCAGCAGCGTAAGGACTAGCGGGAGAAACGAGCAGTACTTC CASSVRTSGRNEQYF
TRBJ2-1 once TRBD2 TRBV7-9 TGTGCCAGCAGCCCTAGCGGAAAGTACAATGAGCAGTTCTTC CASSPSGKYNEQFF
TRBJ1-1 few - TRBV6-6 TGTGCCAGCAGTCCAGGGTTTTTCTTT CASSPGFFF
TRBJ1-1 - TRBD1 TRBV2 TGTGCCGCTAACAGGGGGCTTCGGAACACTGAAGCTTTCTTT CAANRGLRNTEAFF
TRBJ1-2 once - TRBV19 TGTGCCAGTAGTGCCGGACTCAAACCCAATGGCTACACCTTC CASSAGLKPNGYTF
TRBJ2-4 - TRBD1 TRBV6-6 TGTGCCAGCAGCCATATGACAGGGTCTGGGAAAAACATTCAGTACTTC CASSHMTGSGKNIQYF
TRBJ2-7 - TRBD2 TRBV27 TGTGCCAGCAGTTCCTCGGGACTAGCGGGAGGCTACGAGCAGTACTTC CASSSSGLAGGYEQYF
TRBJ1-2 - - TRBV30 TGTGCCTGGAGTACAGGGTCTCGGGGCTACACCTTC CAWSTGSRGYTF
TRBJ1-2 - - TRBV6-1 TGTGCCAGCAGTGAACGGGACTACACCTTC CASSERDYTF
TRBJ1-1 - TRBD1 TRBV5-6 TGTGCCAGCAGCTTGGCCGACAGGGCGGGCACTGAAGCTTTCTTT CASSLADRAGTEAFF
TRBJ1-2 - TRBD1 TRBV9 TGTGCCAGCAGCTTAACAGGGGGAGGGAACTATGGCTACACCTTC CASSLTGGGNYGYTF
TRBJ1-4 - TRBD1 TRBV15 TGTGCCACCAGCAGGGACCGACAGGGGCTACGCGAAAAACTGTTTTTT CATSRDRQGLREKLFF
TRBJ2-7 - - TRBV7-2 TGTGCCAGCAGCTCTCATAGGTCCGGGGAGCAGTACTTC CASSSHRSGEQYF
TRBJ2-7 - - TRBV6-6 TGTGCCAGCAGTCAGCCGACAGGTGTGGCCGAGCAGTACTTC CASSQPTGVAEQYF
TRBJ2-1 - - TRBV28 TGTGCCAGCAGTTTTAGCGTCCGGAGTTCCTACAATGAGCAGTTCTTC CASSFSVRSSYNEQFF
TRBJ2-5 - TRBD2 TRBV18 TGTGCCAGCTCAAGTAGCGGGAGCCTCCAAGAGACCCAGTACTTC CASSSSGSLQETQYF
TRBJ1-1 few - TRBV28 TGTGCCAGCAGACCCAGGGATCCGGGCACTGAAGCTTTCTTT CASRPRDPGTEAFF
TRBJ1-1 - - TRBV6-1 TGTGCCAGCTTCATACACAGGGACACTGAAGCTTTCTTT CASFIHRDTEAFF
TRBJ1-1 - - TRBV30 TGTGCCTGGAGTGGCGAGAACACTGAAGCTTTCTTT CAWSGENTEAFF
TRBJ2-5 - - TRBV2 TGTGCCAGCAGCCCCCCGCCCCCCAGTCGACAAGAGACCCAGTACTTC CASSPPPPSRQETQYF
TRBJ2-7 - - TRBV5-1 TGCGCCAGCAAACTTCAGGGGAGCTCCTACGAGCAGTACTTC CASKLQGSSYEQYF